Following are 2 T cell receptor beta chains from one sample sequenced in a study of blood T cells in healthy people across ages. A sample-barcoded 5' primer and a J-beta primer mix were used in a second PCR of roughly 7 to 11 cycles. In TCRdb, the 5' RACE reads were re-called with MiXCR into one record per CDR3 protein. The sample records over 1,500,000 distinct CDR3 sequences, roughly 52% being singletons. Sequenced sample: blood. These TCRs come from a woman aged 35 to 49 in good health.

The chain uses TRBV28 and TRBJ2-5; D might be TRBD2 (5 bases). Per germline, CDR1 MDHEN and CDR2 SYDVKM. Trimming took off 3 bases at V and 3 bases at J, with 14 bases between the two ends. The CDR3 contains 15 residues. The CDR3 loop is CASSFFFREEETQYF. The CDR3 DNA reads TGTGCCAGCAGTTTTTTTTTTCGGGAAGAAGAGACCCAGTACTTC. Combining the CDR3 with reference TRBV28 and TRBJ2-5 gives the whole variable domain DVKVTQSSRYLVKRTGEKVFLECVQDMDHENMFWYRQDPGLGLRLIYFSYDVKMKEKGDIPEGYSVSREKKERFSLILESASTNQTSMYLCASSFFFREEETQYFGPGTRLLVL.

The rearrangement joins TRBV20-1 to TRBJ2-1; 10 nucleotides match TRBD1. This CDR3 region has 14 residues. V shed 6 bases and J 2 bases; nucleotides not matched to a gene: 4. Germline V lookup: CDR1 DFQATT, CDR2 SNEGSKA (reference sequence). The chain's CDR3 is CSARQGAAYNEQFF. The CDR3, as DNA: TGCAGTGCCCGACAGGGGGCGGCCTACAATGAGCAGTTCTTC.